What follows are 3 T cell receptor beta chains derived from one specimen sequenced in a study of tumor-infiltrating lymphocytes in oesophageal squamous cell carcinoma. TCRdb recomputed calls from the PCR reads with MiXCR, one row per CDR3 protein. The sample lists 9,500 to 11,000 distinct CDR3 sequences, roughly half occurring once. What was sequenced was esophageal tumor tissue. The source of these receptors is a female donor with esophageal squamous cell carcinoma.

This clonotype qualifies as medium-sized. The rearrangement joins TRBV7-9 to TRBJ2-7; 10 nucleotides line up with TRBD1. CDR3 length: 15 amino acids. Germline V gives CDR1 SEHNR, CDR2 FQNEAQ (reference sequence). The junction had 6 bases not matched to a gene; V was cut back by 4 bases and J by 3 bases. The CDR3 DNA reads as TGTGCCAGCAGCTCGGACAGGGGGGAGCACTACGAGCAGTACTTC. Translation gives CASSSDRGEHYEQYF.

This clonotype was counted a few times. The chain is built from TRBV7-6 and TRBJ2-4; D tentatively reads TRBD1 or TRBD2 (6 bases each). Looked up from germline, CDR1 is SGHVS and CDR2 is FNYEAQ. There are 14 residues in the CDR3. Trimming left V 5 bases short and J 9 bases short, with 17 bases between. CDR3 region: CASSTTVGGSIQYF. CDR3 bases: TGTGCCAGCAGCACTACGGTAGGGGGGTCCATTCAGTACTTC.

This clonotype was observed a single time. The chain recombines TRBV7-2 with TRBJ1-4, with a weak D call TRBD1 (6 bases). Germline CDR1 and CDR2: SGHTA and FQGNSA. The CDR3 sequence is 16 residues long. Trimming stripped 5 bases from V and 8 bases from J, with 21 bases between. CDR3 protein: CASSPSSARGREKLFF. The CDR3 nucleotides are TGTGCCAGCAGCCCCAGTAGTGCCAGGGGCAGGGAAAAACTGTTTTTT.